A single sample gave rise to the 21 T cell receptor beta chains below, sequenced in a study of cytomegalovirus exposure and HLA in healthy donors. Both 60 Vbeta primers and 13 Jbeta primers went into the PCR. Libraries were prepared by immunoSEQ multiplex PCR; TCRdb keeps only in-frame clonotypes and omits some of them. The table shows around 130,000 clones, with 60% to 85% occurring only once. Sequencing was performed on PBMCs. The receptor source for this set is a woman in her 40s in good health and CMV-seropositive.

The chain links TRBV5-1 to TRBJ1-2; perhaps TRBD1 as D (5 bases). Germline lookup yields CDR1 SGHRS and CDR2 YFSETQ. The CDR3 consists of 16 residues. Trimming removed 0 bases from V and 3 bases from J, with 15 bases in between. CDR3 protein: CASSLVRGGIDYGYTF. The CDR3 DNA follows: TGCGCCAGCAGCTTGGTAAGGGGTGGAATCGACTATGGCTACACCTTC.

The rearrangement links TRBV7-9 to TRBJ2-2; 7 bases match TRBD1. The germline V gene has CDR1 SEHNR and CDR2 FQNEAQ (reference sequence). This CDR3 is 15 amino acids long. J lost 7 bases, V lost 2 bases, and 7 bases had no gene match. The CDR3 protein is CASSLPRQGYGELFF. Written as DNA, the CDR3 is TGTGCCAGCAGCTTACCGAGACAGGGTTACGGGGAGCTGTTTTTT.

Written as DNA, the CDR3 is TGTGCCTGGACCGACAGGCGCTCCTACGAGCAGTACTTC. It yields the protein CAWTDRRSYEQYF. V and J are TRBV30 and TRBJ2-7; tentative D call: TRBD1 (6 bases). CDR3 size: 13 residues. The germline V and J ends were trimmed by 4 bases and 0 bases, with 10 bases remaining between them. CDR1 and CDR2 from the germline V gene are GTSNPN and SVGIG (reference sequence).

This clone was found a few times. V usage is TRBV19 and J usage is TRBJ1-1; D uncertain. The CDR3 is 11 amino acids. V shed 7 bases and J shed 5 bases, with 8 bases lying between them. Germline V lookup: CDR1 LNHDA, CDR2 SQIVND (reference sequence). Here the CDR3 reads CASKEKTEAFF. CDR3 DNA sequence: TGTGCCAGTAAGGAGAAGACTGAAGCTTTCTTT.

V usage is TRBV19 and J usage is TRBJ1-1, with 10 bases matching TRBD1. The CDR3 is 14 amino acids. Germline loops: CDR1 LNHDA, CDR2 SQIVND (reference sequence). After removal of 8 bases from V and 4 bases from J, the junction contained 7 bases not matched to a gene. CDR3 sequence (DNA): TGTGCCAGTGCTGAGGGGGACAGGGGCACTGAAGCTTTCTTT. It is translated as CASAEGDRGTEAFF.

This rearrangement joins TRBV9 to TRBJ2-6; D perhaps matches TRBD1 (5 bases). The CDR3 extends over 15 amino acids. V was shortened by 3 bases and J by 2 bases, with 9 bases between the two germline ends. Germline-derived CDR1 and CDR2 are SGDLS and YYNGEE. The DNA of the CDR3 is TGTGCCAGCAGCGAAGGGGCGGCTGGGGCCAACGTCCTGACTTTC. Amino acids: CASSEGAAGANVLTF.

This clone was seen only a few times. The chain uses TRBV5-1 and TRBJ2-1; tentatively, D is TRBD2 (5 bases). V dropped 0 bases and J dropped 9 bases, with 16 bases sitting between them. CDR1 is SGHRS, CDR2 YFSETQ, per germline. This CDR3 comprises 15 residues. In DNA form, the CDR3 reads TGCGCCAGCAGCTTGGGATTCGCCAGCGGAAGTGAGCAGTTCTTC. This sequence encodes CASSLGFASGSEQFF.

V gene TRBV28 combines with J gene TRBJ1-1; 7 bases align to TRBD1. Trimming took 3 bases from V and 3 from J; bases not matched to a gene: 4. This CDR3 region has 14 residues. Germline V gene sequence: CDR1 MDHEN, CDR2 SYDVKM. This CDR3 reads CASSLRGRDTEAFF. CDR3 sequence (DNA): TGTGCCAGCAGTTTGAGGGGGCGCGACACTGAAGCTTTCTTT.

This clone was found once. This chain connects TRBV30 to TRBJ2-7; maybe TRBD1 (5 bases). Germline CDR1 and CDR2: GTSNPN and SVGIG (reference sequence). The V and J ends lost 8 bases and 4 bases respectively, with 15 bases between them. The CDR3 length is 12 residues. The CDR3 DNA sequence: TGTGCCACCCGATTGGGGCCGTACGAGCAGTACTTC. Protein: CATRLGPYEQYF.

This clone has a handful of counts. V is TRBV4-2 and J is TRBJ2-1, with D perhaps TRBD2 (6 bases). This CDR3 contains 16 residues. The V gene lost 0 bases and the J gene lost 2 bases, with 11 bases spanning the gap. The germline V gene has CDR1 LGHNA and CDR2 YNFKEQ. CDR3 sequence (DNA): TGTGCCAGCAGCCAAGATGTGCGGGGTCCCTACAATGAGCAGTTCTTC. It translates to CASSQDVRGPYNEQFF.

This clone occurred a few times. The gene calls are TRBV5-1 and TRBJ2-1; 12 bases match TRBD2. J was trimmed by 4 bases and V by 4 bases; bases with no gene match: 3. This CDR3 contains 15 residues. Germline assignment: CDR1 SGHRS and CDR2 YFSETQ. DNA for the CDR3: TGCGCCAGCAGCACCGGGACTAGCGGGTACAATGAGCAGTTCTTC. Encoded protein: CASSTGTSGYNEQFF. The variable domain in full, with the rest retrieved from reference TRBV5-1 and TRBJ2-1, is KAGVTQTPRYLIKTRGQQVTLSCSPISGHRSVSWYQQTPGQGLQFLFEYFSETQRNKGNFPGRFSGRQFSNSRSEMNVSTLELGDSALYLCASSTGTSGYNEQFFGPGTRLTVL.

This clone came up a few times. This chain uses TRBV10-3 with TRBJ1-1; no reliable D call. Germline CDR1 reads ENHRY; CDR2 reads SYGVKD. The CDR3 covers 13 residues. Trimming stripped 8 bases from V and 0 bases from J, with 10 bases between. CDR3 coding DNA: TGTGCCATCGAATCACAGCTGAACACTGAAGCTTTCTTT. Its protein product is CAIESQLNTEAFF.

The chain combines TRBV19 with TRBJ1-4; D gene unclear. The V gene's germline CDR1 is LNHDA and CDR2 SQIVND (reference sequence). The CDR3 totals 12 residues. Trimming removed 5 bases from V and 4 bases from J, with 5 bases in between. CDR3: CASSPHNEKLFF. The CDR3 region has the DNA TGTGCCAGTAGTCCACATAATGAAAAACTGTTTTTT.

The chain uses TRBV6-5 and TRBJ2-1; 8 nucleotides match TRBD2. CDR3 size: 15 residues. Looked up from germline, CDR1 is MNHEY and CDR2 is SVGAGI. The junction had 5 bases not matched to a gene; V was cut back by 7 bases and J by 0 bases. The DNA of the CDR3 is TGTGCCAGCACTTGGAGCGGGAGCTCCTACAATGAGCAGTTCTTC. Translation: CASTWSGSSYNEQFF.

The chain combines TRBV7-3 with TRBJ2-1; 7 bases align to TRBD1. J was trimmed by 3 bases and V by 5 bases; bases with no gene match: 4. Germline CDR1 and CDR2: SGHTA and FQGTGA. This CDR3 is built from 14 residues. The CDR3 region is CASSTGTDYNEQFF. In DNA, the CDR3 is TGTGCCAGCAGCACCGGGACAGACTACAATGAGCAGTTCTTC.

The chain employs TRBV5-6 and TRBJ1-1; a possible D gene is TRBD1 (5 bases). Trimming left V 0 bases short and J 8 bases short, with 11 bases between. This CDR3 is built from 13 residues. CDR1 SGHDT and CDR2 YYEEEE come from the germline V gene. CDR3 DNA sequence: TGTGCCAGCAGCTTGGACTGGGGGGGGGAAGCTTTCTTT. As protein: CASSLDWGGEAFF.

The V call is TRBV25-1, the J call TRBJ1-3; D is unresolved. The ends were cut back, 2 bases at V and 8 bases at J, with 13 bases in the middle. Germline CDR1 MGHDK, CDR2 SYGVNS. The CDR3 is made up of 14 amino acids. CDR3 sequence: CASSEDGGGYTIYF. CDR3 in DNA: TGTGCCAGCAGTGAAGATGGTGGAGGCTACACCATATATTTT.

The V call is TRBV30, the J call TRBJ2-3, with D unresolved. The germline V gene has CDR1 GTSNPN and CDR2 SVGIG (reference sequence). The CDR3 length is 15 residues. V lost 0 bases and J lost 6, with 16 bases in between. CDR3 sequence (DNA): TGTGCCTGGAGTGTACCCACACCCTCATCTGATACGCAGTATTTT. It translates to CAWSVPTPSSDTQYF.

As DNA, the CDR3 is TGTGCCAGCAGCTTCTCTAGGCCTAGGATAGGGACAGGGACAATCTCTGGAAACACCATATATTTT. Amino acid sequence: CASSFSRPRIGTGTISGNTIYF. J is TRBJ1-3 and V is TRBV7-8; TRBD1 aligns across 9 bases. Germline V gene lookup returns CDR1 SGHVS and CDR2 FQNEAQ. J was trimmed by 0 bases and V by 3 bases; bases with no gene match: 21. The CDR3 consists of 22 residues.

The rearrangement links TRBV7-2 to TRBJ2-7; the D gene is possibly TRBD2 (6 bases). There are 14 residues in the CDR3. Trimming removed 5 bases from V and 0 bases from J, with 11 bases in between. Germline V gene sequence: CDR1 SGHTA, CDR2 FQGNSA. The CDR3 DNA sequence: TGTGCCAGCAGCCAGGGACTGGCCTCCTACGAGCAGTACTTC. Amino acids: CASSQGLASYEQYF.

For this clone: At one of its ends the junction is not consistent with the germline gene, which may arise from a read error. The gene calls are TRBV5-6 and TRBJ1-1; a weak D match, TRBD1 (5 bases). The germline V gene encodes CDR1 SGHDT and CDR2 YYEEEE. The CDR3 totals 15 residues. This CDR3 is CVSSLDGGSNTEAFF. DNA of the CDR3: TGTGTCAGCAGCTTGGACGGGGGGTCTAATACTGAAGCTTTCTTT. Drawing the rest from reference TRBV5-6 and TRBJ1-1, the complete variable domain is DAGVTQSPTHLIKTRGQQVTLRCSPKSGHDTVSWYQQALGQGPQFIFQYYEEEERQRGNFPDRFSGHQFPNYSSELNVNALLLGDSALYLCVSSLDGGSNTEAFFGQGTRLTVV.